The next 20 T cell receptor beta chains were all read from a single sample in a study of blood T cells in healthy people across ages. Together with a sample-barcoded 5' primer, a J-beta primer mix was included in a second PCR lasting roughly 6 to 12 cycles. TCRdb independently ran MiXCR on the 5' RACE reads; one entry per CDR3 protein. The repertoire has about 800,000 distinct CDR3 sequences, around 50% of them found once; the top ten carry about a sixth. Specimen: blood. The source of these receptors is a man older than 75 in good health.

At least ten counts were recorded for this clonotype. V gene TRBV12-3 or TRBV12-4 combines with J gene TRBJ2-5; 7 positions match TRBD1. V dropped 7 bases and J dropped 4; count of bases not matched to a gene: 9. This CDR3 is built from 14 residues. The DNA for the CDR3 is TGTGCCAGCAAACCTGACAGGGTGGGAGAGACCCAGTACTTC. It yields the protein CASKPDRVGETQYF.

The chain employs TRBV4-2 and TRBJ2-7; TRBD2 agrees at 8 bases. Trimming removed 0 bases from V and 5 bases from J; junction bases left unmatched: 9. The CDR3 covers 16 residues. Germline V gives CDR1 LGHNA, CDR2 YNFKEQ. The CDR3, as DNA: TGTGCCAGCAGCCAAGAGTCCGGGAGGGATTCCCACGAGCAGTACTTC. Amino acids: CASSQESGRDSHEQYF.

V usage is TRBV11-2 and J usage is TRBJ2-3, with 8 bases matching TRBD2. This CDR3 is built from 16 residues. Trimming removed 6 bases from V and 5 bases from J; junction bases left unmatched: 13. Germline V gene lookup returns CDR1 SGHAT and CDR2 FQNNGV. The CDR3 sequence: CASSETPGLGKDTQYF. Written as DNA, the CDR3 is TGTGCCAGCAGTGAAACCCCGGGACTAGGGAAAGATACGCAGTATTTT.

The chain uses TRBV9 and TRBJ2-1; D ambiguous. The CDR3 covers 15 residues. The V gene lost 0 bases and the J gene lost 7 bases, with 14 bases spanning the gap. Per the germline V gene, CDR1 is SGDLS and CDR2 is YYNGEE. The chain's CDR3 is CASSVGSLGENEQFF. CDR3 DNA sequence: TGTGCCAGCAGCGTAGGGAGTTTGGGTGAAAATGAGCAGTTCTTC. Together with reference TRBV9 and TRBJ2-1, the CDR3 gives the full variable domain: DSGVTQTPKHLITATGQRVTLRCSPRSGDLSVYWYQQSLDQGLQFLIQYYNGEERAKGNILERFSAQQFPDLHSELNLSSLELGDSALYFCASSVGSLGENEQFFGPGTRLTVL.

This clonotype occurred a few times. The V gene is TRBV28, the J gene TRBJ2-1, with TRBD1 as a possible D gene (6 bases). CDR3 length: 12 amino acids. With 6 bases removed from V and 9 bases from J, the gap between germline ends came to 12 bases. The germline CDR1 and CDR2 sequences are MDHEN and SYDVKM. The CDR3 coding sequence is TGTGCCAGCAGCCCACAGGGATTTGAGCAGTTCTTC. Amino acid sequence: CASSPQGFEQFF.

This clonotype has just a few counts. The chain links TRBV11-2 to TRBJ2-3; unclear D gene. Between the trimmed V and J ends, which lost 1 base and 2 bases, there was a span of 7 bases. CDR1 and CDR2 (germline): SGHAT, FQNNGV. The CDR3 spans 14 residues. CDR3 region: CASSLGVVTDTQYF. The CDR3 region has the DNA TGTGCCAGCAGCTTAGGGGTGGTCACAGATACGCAGTATTTT.

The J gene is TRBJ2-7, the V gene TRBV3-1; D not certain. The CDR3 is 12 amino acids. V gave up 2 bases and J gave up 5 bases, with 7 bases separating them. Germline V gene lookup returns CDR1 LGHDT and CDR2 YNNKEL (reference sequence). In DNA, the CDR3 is TGTGCCAGCAGCCAATACGGAAACGAGCAGTACTTC. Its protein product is CASSQYGNEQYF.

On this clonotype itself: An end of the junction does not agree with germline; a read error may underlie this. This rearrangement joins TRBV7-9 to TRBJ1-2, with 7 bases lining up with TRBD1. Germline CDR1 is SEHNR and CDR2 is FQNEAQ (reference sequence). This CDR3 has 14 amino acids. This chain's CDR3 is CASSEETGSRRYTF. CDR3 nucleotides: TGTGCTAGCAGCGAGGAGACAGGGAGTAGGCGCTACACCTTC.

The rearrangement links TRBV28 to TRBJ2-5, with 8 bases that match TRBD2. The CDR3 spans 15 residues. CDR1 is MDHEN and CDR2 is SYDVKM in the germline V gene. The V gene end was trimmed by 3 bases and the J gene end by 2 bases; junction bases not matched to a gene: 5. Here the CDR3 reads CASSFSAGGQETQYF. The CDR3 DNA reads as TGTGCCAGCAGTTTTTCGGCGGGAGGTCAAGAGACCCAGTACTTC.

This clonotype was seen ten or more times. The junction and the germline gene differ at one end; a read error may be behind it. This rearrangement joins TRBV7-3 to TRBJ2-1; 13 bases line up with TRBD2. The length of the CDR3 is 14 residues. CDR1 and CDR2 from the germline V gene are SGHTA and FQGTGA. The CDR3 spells CASSRTSGSDEQFF. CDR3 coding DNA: TGCGCCAGCAGCAGGACTAGCGGGAGCGATGAGCAGTTCTTC.

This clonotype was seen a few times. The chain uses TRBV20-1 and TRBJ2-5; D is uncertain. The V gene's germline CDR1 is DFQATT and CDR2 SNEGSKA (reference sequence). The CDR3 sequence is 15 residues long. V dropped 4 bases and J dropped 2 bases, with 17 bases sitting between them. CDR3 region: CSATTPRDGQETQYF. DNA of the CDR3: TGCAGTGCTACAACCCCACGAGACGGACAAGAGACCCAGTACTTC.

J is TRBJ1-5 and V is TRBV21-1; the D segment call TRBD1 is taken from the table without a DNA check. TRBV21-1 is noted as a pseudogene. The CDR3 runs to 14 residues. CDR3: CASSVTGGHQPQHF. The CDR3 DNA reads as TGTGCCAGCAGCGTGACAGGGGGTCATCAGCCCCAGCATTTT.

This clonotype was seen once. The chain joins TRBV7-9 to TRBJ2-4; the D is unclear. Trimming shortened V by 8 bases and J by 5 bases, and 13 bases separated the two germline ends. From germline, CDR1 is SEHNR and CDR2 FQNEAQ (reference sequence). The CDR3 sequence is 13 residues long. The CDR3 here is CASRRGWENIQYF. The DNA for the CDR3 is TGTGCCAGCCGAAGAGGCTGGGAAAACATTCAGTACTTC.

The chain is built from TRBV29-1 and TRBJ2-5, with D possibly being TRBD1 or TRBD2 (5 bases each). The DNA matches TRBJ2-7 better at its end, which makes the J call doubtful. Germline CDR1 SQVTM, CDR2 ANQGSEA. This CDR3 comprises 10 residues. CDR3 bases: TGCAGCGTTGGGGGGTACGAGCAGTACTTC. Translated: CSVGGYEQYF.

The CDR3 DNA is TGTGCCAGCAGTTCATTGGGAGCGACCCCGTACAATGAGCAGTTCTTC. Amino acid sequence: CASSSLGATPYNEQFF. This chain connects TRBV12-3 or TRBV12-4 to TRBJ2-1; D might be TRBD2 (5 bases). Trimming stripped 4 bases from V and 4 bases from J, with 17 bases between. CDR3 length: 16 amino acids.

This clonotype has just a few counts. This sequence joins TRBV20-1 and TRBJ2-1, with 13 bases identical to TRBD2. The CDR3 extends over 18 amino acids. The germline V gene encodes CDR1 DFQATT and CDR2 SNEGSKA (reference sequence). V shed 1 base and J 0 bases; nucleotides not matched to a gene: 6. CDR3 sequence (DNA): TGCAGTGCTAGAGGGACTAGCGGGAGTTCGAGCTCCTACAATGAGCAGTTCTTC. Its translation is CSARGTSGSSSSYNEQFF.

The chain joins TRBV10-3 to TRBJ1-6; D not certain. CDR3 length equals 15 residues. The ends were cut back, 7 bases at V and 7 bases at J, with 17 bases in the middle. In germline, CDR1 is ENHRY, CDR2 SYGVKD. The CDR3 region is CAITELGQENSPLHF. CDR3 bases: TGTGCCATCACCGAATTAGGGCAGGAGAATTCACCCCTCCACTTT.

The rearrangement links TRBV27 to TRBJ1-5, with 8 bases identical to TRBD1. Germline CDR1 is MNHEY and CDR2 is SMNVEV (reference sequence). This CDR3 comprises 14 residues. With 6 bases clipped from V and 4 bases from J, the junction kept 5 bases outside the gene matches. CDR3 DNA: TGTGCCAGCAGACCGACAGGGGAGAATCAGCCCCAGCATTTT. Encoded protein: CASRPTGENQPQHF.

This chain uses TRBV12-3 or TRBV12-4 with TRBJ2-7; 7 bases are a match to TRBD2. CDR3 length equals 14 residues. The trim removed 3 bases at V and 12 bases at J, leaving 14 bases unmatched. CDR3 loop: CASSLAGVPPNVYF. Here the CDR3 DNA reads TGTGCCAGCAGTTTGGCGGGAGTTCCCCCTAATGTGTACTTC.

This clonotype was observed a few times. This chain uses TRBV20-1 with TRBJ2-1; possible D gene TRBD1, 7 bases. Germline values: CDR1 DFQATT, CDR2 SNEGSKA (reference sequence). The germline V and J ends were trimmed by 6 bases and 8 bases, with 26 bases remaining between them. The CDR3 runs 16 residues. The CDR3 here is CSAESRDRLGLDEQFF. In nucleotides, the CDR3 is TGCAGTGCAGAAAGCCGGGACAGACTAGGTTTGGATGAGCAGTTCTTC.